This T cell receptor beta chain was found in a study of a mutant IDH1 vaccine in newly diagnosed glioma. Method: immunoSEQ multiplex PCR; TCRdb's copy keeps in-frame clones and lacks some. Of around 99,000 clones in the sample, around four fifths were seen once. Study findings and constraints: Patients showed vaccine-induced immune responses at a rate of approximately 93%.

Germline-derived CDR1 and CDR2 are LNHDA and SQIVND (reference sequence). Trimming pared 5 bases from V and 0 bases from J, leaving 13 bases between. CDR3 length: 15 amino acids. Described time point: baseline, week 1 (first vaccination visit). The treatment denotes: pre-vaccination baseline after standard-of-care therapy. Notes on this clone: Its target is unknown. The same CDR3 also results from other DNA sequences found in this sample.

This receptor was taken from a man in his forties or fifties with glioma. The V gene is TRBV19, the J gene TRBJ1-1; possibly TRBD1 for D (5 bases). Material: PBMCs, obtained from a glioma patient treated with radiotherapy, temozolomide or both. The CDR3 sequence is CASSSSGGVNTEAFF. For the CDR3, the DNA is TGTGCCAGTAGTTCTAGCGGAGGGGTGAACACTGAAGCTTTCTTT.